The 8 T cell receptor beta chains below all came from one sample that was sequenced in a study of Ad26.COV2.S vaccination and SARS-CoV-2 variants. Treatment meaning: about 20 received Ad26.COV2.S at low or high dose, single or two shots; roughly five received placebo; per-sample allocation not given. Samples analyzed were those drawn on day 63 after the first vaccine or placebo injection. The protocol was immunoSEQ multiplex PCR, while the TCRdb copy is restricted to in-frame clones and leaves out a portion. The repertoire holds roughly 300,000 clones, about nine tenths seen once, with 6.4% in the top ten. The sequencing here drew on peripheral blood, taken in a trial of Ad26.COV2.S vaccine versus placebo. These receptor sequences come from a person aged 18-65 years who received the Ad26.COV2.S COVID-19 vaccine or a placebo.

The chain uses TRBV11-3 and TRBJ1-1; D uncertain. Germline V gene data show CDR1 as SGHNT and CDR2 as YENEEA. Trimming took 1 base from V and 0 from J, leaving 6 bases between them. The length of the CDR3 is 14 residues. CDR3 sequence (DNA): TGTGCCAGCAGCTTAGGCCACCTGAACACTGAAGCTTTCTTT. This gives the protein CASSLGHLNTEAFF.

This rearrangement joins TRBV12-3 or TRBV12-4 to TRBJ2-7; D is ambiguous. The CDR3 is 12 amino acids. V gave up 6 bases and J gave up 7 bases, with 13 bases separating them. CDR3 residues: CASRRGFGEQYF. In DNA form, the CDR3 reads TGTGCCAGCAGACGAGGATTTGGTGAGCAGTACTTC.

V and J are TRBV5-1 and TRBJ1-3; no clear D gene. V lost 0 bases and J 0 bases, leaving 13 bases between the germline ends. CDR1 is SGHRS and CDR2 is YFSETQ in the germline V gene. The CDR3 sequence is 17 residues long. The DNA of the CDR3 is TGCGCCAGCAGCTTGGGGTCCGGCAGGAGCTCTGGAAACACCATATATTTT. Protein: CASSLGSGRSSGNTIYF.

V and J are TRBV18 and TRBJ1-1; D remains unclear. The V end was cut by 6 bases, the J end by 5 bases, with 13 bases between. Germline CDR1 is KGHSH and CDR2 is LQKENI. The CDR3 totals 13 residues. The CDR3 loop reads CASSTRWRTEAFF. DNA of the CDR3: TGTGCCAGCTCCACGAGGTGGAGAACTGAAGCTTTCTTT.

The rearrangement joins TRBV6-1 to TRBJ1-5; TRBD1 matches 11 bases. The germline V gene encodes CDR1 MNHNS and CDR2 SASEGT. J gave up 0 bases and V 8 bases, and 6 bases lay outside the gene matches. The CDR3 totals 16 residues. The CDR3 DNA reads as TGTGCCAGCGGTGGACAGGGGGCTTATAGCAATCAGCCCCAGCATTTT. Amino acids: CASGGQGAYSNQPQHF.

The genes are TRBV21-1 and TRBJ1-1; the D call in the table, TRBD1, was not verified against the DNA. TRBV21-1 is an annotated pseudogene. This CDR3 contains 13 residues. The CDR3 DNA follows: TGTGCCAGCAGCAAAGCGGCTGGCACTGAAGCTTTCTTT. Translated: CASSKAAGTEAFF.

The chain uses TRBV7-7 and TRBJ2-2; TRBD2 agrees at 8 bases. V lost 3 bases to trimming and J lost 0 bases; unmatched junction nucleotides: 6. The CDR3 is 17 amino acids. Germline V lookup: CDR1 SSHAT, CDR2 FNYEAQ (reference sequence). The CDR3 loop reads CASSLGGGRSNTGELFF. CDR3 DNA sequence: TGTGCCAGCAGCTTGGGGGGCGGGAGGTCGAACACCGGGGAGCTGTTTTTT.

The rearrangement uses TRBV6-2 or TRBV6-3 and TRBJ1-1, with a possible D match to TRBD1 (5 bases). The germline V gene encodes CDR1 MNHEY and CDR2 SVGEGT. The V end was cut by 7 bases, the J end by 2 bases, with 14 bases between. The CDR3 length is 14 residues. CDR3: CASTPPQGNTEAFF. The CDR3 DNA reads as TGTGCCAGCACCCCCCCCCAGGGAAACACTGAAGCTTTCTTT.